A single sample is the source of the 22 T cell receptor beta chains below, sequenced in a study of T cell responses to AZD1222 COVID-19 vaccine. The protocol was immunoSEQ multiplex PCR, while the TCRdb copy is restricted to in-frame clones and leaves out a portion. In the table there are 100,000 to 150,000 clones, about nine tenths of which are singletons. The sequencing used peripheral blood, collected on day 0 of AZD1222 vaccination. These receptor sequences come from an adult in good health.

This chain joins TRBV5-1 and TRBJ1-4; TRBD1 agrees at 9 bases. The germline CDR1 and CDR2 sequences are SGHRS and YFSETQ. V gave up 3 bases and J gave up 6 bases; unmatched junction bases: 6. The length of the CDR3 is 15 residues. The chain's CDR3 is CASSWTGEAYEKLFF. In DNA, the CDR3 is TGCGCCAGCAGCTGGACAGGGGAGGCTTATGAAAAACTGTTTTTT.

This chain uses TRBV7-8 with TRBJ1-5; perhaps TRBD1 as D (5 bases). This CDR3 is 16 amino acids long. The germline V gene encodes CDR1 SGHVS and CDR2 FQNEAQ. Trimming stripped 4 bases from V and 1 base from J, with 14 bases between. The CDR3, as DNA: TGTGCCAGCAGCTCCTCCAGGGTTTCGAGCAATCAGCCCCAGCATTTT. It is translated as CASSSSRVSSNQPQHF.

This clone has just one count. J is TRBJ2-1 and V is TRBV10-3, with D tentatively TRBD2 (5 bases). The V gene lost 7 bases and the J gene lost 5 bases, with 18 bases spanning the gap. Germline V gene data show CDR1 as ENHRY and CDR2 as SYGVKD. The CDR3 runs 15 residues. The CDR3 loop is CAITDSQPGNNEQFF. In DNA form, the CDR3 reads TGTGCCATCACCGACTCTCAGCCCGGGAACAATGAGCAGTTCTTC.

The genes are TRBV6-6 and TRBJ2-6; possibly TRBD1 for D (7 bases). The V gene's germline CDR1 is MNHNY and CDR2 SVGAGI (reference sequence). Trimming shortened V by 5 bases and J by 0 bases, and 23 bases separated the two germline ends. The CDR3 has 20 residues. DNA of the CDR3: TGTGCCAGCAGTCCTACAATAGGAGGGGGCCCATCCTCTGGGGCCAACGTCCTGACTTTC. This translates into CASSPTIGGGPSSGANVLTF.

This clone was recorded once. This sequence joins TRBV6-5 and TRBJ1-1; 8 positions match TRBD1. Germline V gene sequence: CDR1 MNHEY, CDR2 SVGAGI. This CDR3 is built from 16 residues. Trimming cost V 0 bases and J 5 bases; bases outside gene matches: 8. Written as DNA, the CDR3 is TGTGCCAGCAGTTACTCGCCAGGGGGCTATAGTACTGAAGCTTTCTTT. Its protein is CASSYSPGGYSTEAFF.

This clone turned up a few times. This chain connects TRBV7-9 to TRBJ1-1; a possible D gene is TRBD1 (5 bases). Germline CDR1 reads SEHNR; CDR2 reads FQNEAQ (reference sequence). V lost 10 bases, J lost 8 bases, and 17 bases lay in between. CDR3 size: 12 residues. The CDR3 region has the DNA TGTGCCACCCAGATGGGACCTCCCGAAGCTTTCTTT. This sequence encodes CATQMGPPEAFF.

The chain recombines TRBV5-1 with TRBJ1-1; TRBD1 is a possible D gene (5 bases). Trimming took 0 bases from V and 4 from J, leaving 10 bases between them. This CDR3 spans 14 amino acids. Germline CDR1 reads SGHRS; CDR2 reads YFSETQ. The CDR3 protein is CASSLVGGSTEAFF. The CDR3, as DNA: TGCGCCAGCAGCTTGGTGGGGGGTAGCACTGAAGCTTTCTTT.

This clone came up once. The rearrangement links TRBV14 to TRBJ2-6; D gene uncertain. The CDR3 totals 16 residues. Germline-derived CDR1 and CDR2 are SGHDN and FVKESK. Trimming took off 4 bases at V and 2 bases at J, with 12 bases between the two ends. CDR3 coding DNA: TGTGCCAGCAGCCCGACCCCAGGCGCTGGGGCCAACGTCCTGACTTTC. Residues: CASSPTPGAGANVLTF.

This chain uses TRBV11-2 with TRBJ1-2; the D gene is possibly TRBD1 (5 bases). The CDR3 loop spans 13 amino acids. Deletions cut 5 bases from V and 2 bases from J, with 9 bases between. Germline CDR1 is SGHAT and CDR2 is FQNNGV. The CDR3, as DNA: TGTGCCAGCAGCGCCGGGGCCAACTATGGCTACACCTTC. Its translation is CASSAGANYGYTF.

The chain couples TRBV5-1 to TRBJ1-2, with 8 bases fitting TRBD1. This CDR3 spans 15 amino acids. J was trimmed by 6 bases and V by 5 bases; bases with no gene match: 12. CDR1 and CDR2 from the germline V gene are SGHRS and YFSETQ. CDR3 protein: CASRLDRGHSNGYTF. DNA for the CDR3: TGCGCCAGCAGGCTAGACAGGGGCCATTCTAATGGCTACACCTTC.

CDR3 in amino acids: CASALRNEQFF. CDR3 sequence (DNA): TGTGCCAGCGCCCTCCGCAATGAGCAGTTCTTC. V and J are TRBV12-3 or TRBV12-4 and TRBJ2-1; D gene unclear. The V and J ends lost 8 bases and 6 bases respectively, with 8 bases between them. This CDR3 contains 11 residues.

This clone was seen only a few times. The V and J genes are TRBV10-3 and TRBJ1-1, with D possibly being TRBD1 (5 bases). The V and J ends lost 9 bases and 3 bases respectively, with 14 bases between them. Per the germline V gene, CDR1 is ENHRY and CDR2 is SYGVKD. CDR3 length equals 13 residues. The CDR3 here is CAMLGEGYTEAFF. CDR3 coding DNA: TGTGCCATGTTAGGGGAGGGGTACACTGAAGCTTTCTTT.

The chain carries TRBV4-3 and TRBJ1-4; TRBD1 matches 9 bases. Germline-derived CDR1 and CDR2 are LGHNA and YSLEER. The CDR3 runs 15 residues. Germline trimming cut 3 bases from V and 6 bases from J; bases unmatched to any gene: 5. The CDR3 loop is CASSQDRGGYEKLFF. Written as DNA, the CDR3 is TGCGCCAGCAGCCAGGACAGGGGTGGGTATGAAAAACTGTTTTTT.

The chain combines TRBV7-2 with TRBJ2-1; D gene unclear. The CDR3 has 14 residues. V was shortened by 3 bases and J by 6 bases, with 12 bases between the two germline ends. Germline V lookup: CDR1 SGHTA, CDR2 FQGNSA. CDR3 residues: CASSFRAPGNEQFF. CDR3 in DNA: TGTGCCAGCAGCTTCCGGGCCCCCGGCAATGAGCAGTTCTTC.

The genes are TRBV6-5 and TRBJ1-2; no firm D call. The V gene's germline CDR1 is MNHEY and CDR2 SVGAGI. Trimming pared 0 bases from V and 8 bases from J, leaving 13 bases between. This CDR3 is 14 amino acids long. The CDR3 sequence: CASSYSYQIAGYTF. The CDR3 bases are TGTGCCAGCAGTTACTCGTATCAAATTGCAGGCTACACCTTC.

This clone was observed once. V gene TRBV20-1 combines with J gene TRBJ1-6; no definite D call. Germline CDR1 reads DFQATT; CDR2 reads SNEGSKA (reference sequence). This CDR3 is 14 amino acids long. The V and J ends lost 3 bases and 4 bases respectively, with 10 bases between them. CDR3 DNA sequence: TGCAGTGCTAGTGATCTGACTTATAATTCACCCCTCCACTTT. Translating it yields CSASDLTYNSPLHF.

The chain is built from TRBV6-5 and TRBJ1-4; weak D call: TRBD1 (5 bases). Germline CDR1 and CDR2: MNHEY and SVGAGI. V lost 4 bases and J lost 4, with 10 bases in between. The CDR3 consists of 14 residues. DNA for the CDR3: TGTGCCAGCAGTTGGAGGACAAGTAATGAAAAACTGTTTTTT. It codes for CASSWRTSNEKLFF.

This clone was recorded a few times. The J gene is TRBJ2-7, the V gene TRBV14; D gene uncertain. Germline loops: CDR1 SGHDN, CDR2 FVKESK. Trimming stripped 0 bases from V and 5 bases from J, with 8 bases between. The CDR3 length is 13 residues. The CDR3: CASSQDRRHEQYF. The CDR3 region has the DNA TGTGCCAGCAGCCAAGATAGGCGCCACGAGCAGTACTTC.

To note about this clone: Since the CDR3 does not end with the conserved phenylalanine or tryptophan, this likely comes from a read error. The limits of the CDR3 on the DNA are not certain, so only TCRdb's listed CDR3 is given. The rearrangement joins TRBV11-2 to TRBJ1-3. CDR1 SGHAT and CDR2 FQNNGV come from the germline V gene. The CDR3 is made up of 9 amino acids, end residues included. CDR3 sequence reads: CASSPVGVI.

The gene calls are TRBV14 and TRBJ2-1, with 8 bases aligning to TRBD2. Germline V gives CDR1 SGHDN, CDR2 FVKESK. The V and J ends lost 4 bases and 6 bases, in that order; junction bases with no gene match: 14. CDR3 length: 17 amino acids. The CDR3 sequence is CASSPQLLPGGGNEQFF. In nucleotides, the CDR3 is TGTGCCAGCAGCCCCCAACTACTACCGGGGGGGGGCAATGAGCAGTTCTTC.

V usage is TRBV7-3 and J usage is TRBJ1-2; 9 bases map to TRBD1. The CDR3 totals 18 residues. Looked up from germline, CDR1 is SGHTA and CDR2 is FQGTGA. V was pared by 1 base and J by 4 bases, with 13 bases of the junction left unmatched. The CDR3: CASSLIRNRGRPSYGYTF. The DNA for the CDR3 is TGTGCCAGCAGCTTAATAAGGAACAGGGGGCGTCCTTCCTATGGCTACACCTTC.

This chain joins TRBV27 and TRBJ1-4, with D possibly matching TRBD1 (6 bases). The CDR3 spans 14 residues. V lost 1 base to trimming and J lost 8 bases, with 11 bases between them. Per germline, CDR1 MNHEY and CDR2 SMNVEV (reference sequence). CDR3 nucleotide sequence: TGTGCCAGCAGTTTATTCCGGGACAAGGAAAAACTGTTTTTT. It is translated as CASSLFRDKEKLFF.